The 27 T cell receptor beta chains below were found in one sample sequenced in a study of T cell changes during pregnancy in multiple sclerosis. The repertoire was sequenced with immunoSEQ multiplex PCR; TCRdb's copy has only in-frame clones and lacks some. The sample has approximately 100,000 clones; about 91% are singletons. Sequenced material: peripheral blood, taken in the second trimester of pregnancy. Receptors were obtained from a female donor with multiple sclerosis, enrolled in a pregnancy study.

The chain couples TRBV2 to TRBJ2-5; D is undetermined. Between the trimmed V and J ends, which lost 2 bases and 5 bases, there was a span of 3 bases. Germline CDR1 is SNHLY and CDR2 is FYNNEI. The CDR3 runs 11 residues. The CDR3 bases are TGTGCCAGCAGTGAACTGGAGACCCAGTACTTC. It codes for CASSELETQYF.

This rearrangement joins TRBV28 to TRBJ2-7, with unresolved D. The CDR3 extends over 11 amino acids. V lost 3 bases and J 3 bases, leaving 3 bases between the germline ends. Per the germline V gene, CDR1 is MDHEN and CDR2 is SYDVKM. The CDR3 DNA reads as TGTGCCAGCAGTTTCAACTACGAGCAGTACTTC. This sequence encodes CASSFNYEQYF.

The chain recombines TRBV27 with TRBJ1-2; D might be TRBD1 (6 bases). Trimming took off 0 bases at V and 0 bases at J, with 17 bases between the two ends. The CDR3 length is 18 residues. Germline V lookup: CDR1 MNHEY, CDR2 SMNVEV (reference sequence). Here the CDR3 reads CASSLSATLDRPNYGYTF. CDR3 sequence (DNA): TGTGCCAGCAGTTTATCGGCGACTCTCGACAGGCCTAACTATGGCTACACCTTC.

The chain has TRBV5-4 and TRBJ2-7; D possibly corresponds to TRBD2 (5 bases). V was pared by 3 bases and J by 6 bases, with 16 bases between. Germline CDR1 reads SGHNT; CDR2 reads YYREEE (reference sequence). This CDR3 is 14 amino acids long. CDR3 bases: TGTGCCAGCAGCTCGCCGGGAACATCCCCCGAGCAGTACTTC. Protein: CASSSPGTSPEQYF.

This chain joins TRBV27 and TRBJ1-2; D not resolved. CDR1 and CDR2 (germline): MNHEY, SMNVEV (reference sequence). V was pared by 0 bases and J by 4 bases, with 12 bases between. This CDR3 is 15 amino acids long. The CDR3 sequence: CASSLSIEAGYGYTF. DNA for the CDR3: TGTGCCAGCAGTTTATCGATTGAGGCTGGCTATGGCTACACCTTC.

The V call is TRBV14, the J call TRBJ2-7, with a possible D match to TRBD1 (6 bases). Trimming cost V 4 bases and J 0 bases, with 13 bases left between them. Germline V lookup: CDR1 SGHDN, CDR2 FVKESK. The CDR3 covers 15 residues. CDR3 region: CASSPLQGASYEQYF. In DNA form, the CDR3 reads TGTGCCAGCAGCCCACTACAGGGCGCCTCCTACGAGCAGTACTTC.

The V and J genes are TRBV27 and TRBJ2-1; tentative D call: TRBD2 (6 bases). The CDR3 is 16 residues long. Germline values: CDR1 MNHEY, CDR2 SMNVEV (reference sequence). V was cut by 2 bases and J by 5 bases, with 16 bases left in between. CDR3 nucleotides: TGTGCCAGCAGTTTAGGGAGGTTGAATAGCGACAATGAGCAGTTCTTC. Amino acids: CASSLGRLNSDNEQFF.

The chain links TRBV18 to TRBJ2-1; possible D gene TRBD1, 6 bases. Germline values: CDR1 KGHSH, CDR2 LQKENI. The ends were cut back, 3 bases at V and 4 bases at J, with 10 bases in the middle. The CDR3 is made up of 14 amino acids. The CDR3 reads CASSPDRTYNEQFF. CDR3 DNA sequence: TGTGCCAGCTCACCCGACAGGACATACAATGAGCAGTTCTTC.

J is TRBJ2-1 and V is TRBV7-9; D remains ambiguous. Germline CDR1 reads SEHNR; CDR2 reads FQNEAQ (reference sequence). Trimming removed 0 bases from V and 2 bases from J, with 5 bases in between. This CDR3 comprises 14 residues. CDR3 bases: TGTGCCAGCAGCTTAGCGGGCACCTACAATGAGCAGTTCTTC. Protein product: CASSLAGTYNEQFF.

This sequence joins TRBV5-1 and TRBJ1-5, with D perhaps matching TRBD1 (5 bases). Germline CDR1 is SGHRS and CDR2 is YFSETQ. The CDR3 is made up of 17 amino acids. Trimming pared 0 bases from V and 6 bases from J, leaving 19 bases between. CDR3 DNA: TGCGCCAGCAGCTTGGCCCAGGCAGGGCCCCCGCCTCAGCCCCAGCATTTT. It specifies CASSLAQAGPPPQPQHF.

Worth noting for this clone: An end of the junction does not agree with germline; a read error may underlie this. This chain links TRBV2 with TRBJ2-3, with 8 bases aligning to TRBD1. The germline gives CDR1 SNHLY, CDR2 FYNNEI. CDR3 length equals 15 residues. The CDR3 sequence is CASSERRSGTGTQYF. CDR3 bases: TGTGCCAGCAGTGAACGTAGGTCGGGGACAGGTACGCAGTATTTT.

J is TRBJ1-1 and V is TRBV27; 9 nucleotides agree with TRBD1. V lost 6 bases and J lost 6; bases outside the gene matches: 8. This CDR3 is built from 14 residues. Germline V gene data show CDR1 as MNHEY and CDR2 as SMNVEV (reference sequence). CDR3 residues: CASRPPGTGSEAFF. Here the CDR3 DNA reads TGTGCCAGCAGACCCCCCGGGACAGGGTCTGAAGCTTTCTTT.

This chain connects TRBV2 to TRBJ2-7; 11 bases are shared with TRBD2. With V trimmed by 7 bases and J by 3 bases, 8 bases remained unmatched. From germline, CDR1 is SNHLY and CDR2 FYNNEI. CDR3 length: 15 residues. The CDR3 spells CASKILAGGFYEQYF. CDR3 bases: TGTGCCAGCAAGATTCTAGCGGGAGGATTCTACGAGCAGTACTTC.

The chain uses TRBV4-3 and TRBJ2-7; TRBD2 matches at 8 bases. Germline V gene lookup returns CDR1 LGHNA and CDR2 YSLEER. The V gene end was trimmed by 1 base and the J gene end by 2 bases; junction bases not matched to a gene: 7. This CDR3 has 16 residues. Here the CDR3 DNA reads TGCGCCAGCAGCCAAGGGGCGGGAGGTATTCCCTACGAGCAGTACTTC. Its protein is CASSQGAGGIPYEQYF.

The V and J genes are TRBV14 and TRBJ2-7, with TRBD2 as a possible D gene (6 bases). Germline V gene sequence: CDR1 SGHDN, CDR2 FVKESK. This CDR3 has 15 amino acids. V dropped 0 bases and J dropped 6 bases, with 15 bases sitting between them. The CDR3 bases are TGTGCCAGCAGCCAAGACCTGGACTATTCGGGCGAGCAGTACTTC. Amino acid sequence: CASSQDLDYSGEQYF. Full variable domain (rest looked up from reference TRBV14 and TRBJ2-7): EAGVTQFPSHSVIEKGQTVTLRCDPISGHDNLYWYRRVMGKEIKFLLHFVKESKQDESGMPNNRFLAERTGGTYSTLKVQPAELEDSGVYFCASSQDLDYSGEQYFGPGTRLTVT.

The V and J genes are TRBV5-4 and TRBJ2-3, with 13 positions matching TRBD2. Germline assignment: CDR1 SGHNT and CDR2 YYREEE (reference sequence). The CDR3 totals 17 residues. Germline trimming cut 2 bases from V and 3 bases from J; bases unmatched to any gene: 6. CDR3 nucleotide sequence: TGTGCCAGCAGCTTCCTTGCGACTAGCGGGAGGACAGATACGCAGTATTTT. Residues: CASSFLATSGRTDTQYF.

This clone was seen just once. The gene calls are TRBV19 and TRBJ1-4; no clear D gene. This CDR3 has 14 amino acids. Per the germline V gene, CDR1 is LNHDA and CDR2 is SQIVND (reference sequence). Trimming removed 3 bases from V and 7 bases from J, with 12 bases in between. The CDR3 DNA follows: TGTGCCAGTAGTATCTCGGCGGCGGCTGAAAAACTGTTTTTT. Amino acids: CASSISAAAEKLFF.

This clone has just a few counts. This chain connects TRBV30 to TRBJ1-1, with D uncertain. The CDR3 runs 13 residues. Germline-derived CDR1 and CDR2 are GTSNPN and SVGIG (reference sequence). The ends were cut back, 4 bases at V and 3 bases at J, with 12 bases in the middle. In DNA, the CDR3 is TGTGCCTGGAACTTGGTGGGAGACACTGAAGCTTTCTTT. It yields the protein CAWNLVGDTEAFF.

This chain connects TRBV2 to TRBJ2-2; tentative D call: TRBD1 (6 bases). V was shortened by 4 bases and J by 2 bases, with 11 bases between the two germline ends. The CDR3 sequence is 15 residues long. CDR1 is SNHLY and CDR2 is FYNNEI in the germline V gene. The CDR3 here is CASSVEGVNTGELFF. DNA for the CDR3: TGTGCCAGCAGTGTCGAGGGGGTAAACACCGGGGAGCTGTTTTTT.

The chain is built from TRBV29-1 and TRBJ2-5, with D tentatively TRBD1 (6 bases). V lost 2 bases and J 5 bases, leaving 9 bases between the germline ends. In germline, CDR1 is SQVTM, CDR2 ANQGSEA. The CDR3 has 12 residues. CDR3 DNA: TGCAGCGTTGAAAGGCAGGGGGAGACCCAGTACTTC. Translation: CSVERQGETQYF.

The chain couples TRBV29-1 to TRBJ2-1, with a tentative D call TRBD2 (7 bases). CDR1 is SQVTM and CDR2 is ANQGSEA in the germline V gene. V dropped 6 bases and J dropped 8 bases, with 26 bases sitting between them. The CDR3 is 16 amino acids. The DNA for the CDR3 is TGCAGCGTCGGAGGGGGGTTGGCGGGAGTTTCGGATGAGCAGTTCTTC. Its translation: CSVGGGLAGVSDEQFF.

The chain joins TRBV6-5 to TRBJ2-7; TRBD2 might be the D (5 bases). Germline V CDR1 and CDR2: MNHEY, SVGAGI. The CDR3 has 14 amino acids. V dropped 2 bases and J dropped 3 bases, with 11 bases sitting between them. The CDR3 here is CASSYGLAGYEQYF. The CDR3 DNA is TGTGCCAGCAGTTACGGCCTAGCTGGCTACGAGCAGTACTTC.

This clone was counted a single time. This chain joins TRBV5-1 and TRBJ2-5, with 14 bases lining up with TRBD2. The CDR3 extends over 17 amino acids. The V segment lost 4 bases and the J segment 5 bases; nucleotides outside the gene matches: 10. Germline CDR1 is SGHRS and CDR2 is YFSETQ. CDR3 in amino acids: CASSNTGTSGSVETQYF. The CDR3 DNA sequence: TGCGCCAGCAGCAACACCGGGACTAGCGGGAGTGTGGAGACCCAGTACTTC.

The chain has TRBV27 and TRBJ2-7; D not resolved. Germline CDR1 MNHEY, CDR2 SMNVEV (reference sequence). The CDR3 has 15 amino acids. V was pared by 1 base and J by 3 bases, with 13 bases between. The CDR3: CASSLLGTEYYEQYF. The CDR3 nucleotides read TGTGCCAGCAGTTTATTAGGTACAGAATACTACGAGCAGTACTTC.

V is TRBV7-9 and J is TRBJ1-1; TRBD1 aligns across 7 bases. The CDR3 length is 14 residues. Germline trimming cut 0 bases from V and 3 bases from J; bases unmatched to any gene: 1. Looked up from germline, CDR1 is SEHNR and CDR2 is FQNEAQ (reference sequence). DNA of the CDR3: TGTGCCAGCAGCTTAGCCAGGGGGTACACTGAAGCTTTCTTT. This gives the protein CASSLARGYTEAFF.

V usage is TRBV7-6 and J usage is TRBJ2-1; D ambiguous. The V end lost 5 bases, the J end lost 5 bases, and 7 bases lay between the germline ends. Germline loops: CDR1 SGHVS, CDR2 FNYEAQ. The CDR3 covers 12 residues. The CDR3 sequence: CASSARDNEQFF. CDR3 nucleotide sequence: TGTGCCAGCAGCGCCCGGGACAATGAGCAGTTCTTC.

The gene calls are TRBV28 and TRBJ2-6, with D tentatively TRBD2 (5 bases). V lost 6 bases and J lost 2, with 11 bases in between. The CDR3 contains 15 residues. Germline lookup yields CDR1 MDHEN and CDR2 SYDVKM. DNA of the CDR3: TGTGCCAGCAGCCAAATGGGAGCTGGGGCCAACGTCCTGACTTTC. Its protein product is CASSQMGAGANVLTF. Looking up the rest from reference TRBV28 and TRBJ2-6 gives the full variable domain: DVKVTQSSRYLVKRTGEKVFLECVQDMDHENMFWYRQDPGLGLRLIYFSYDVKMKEKGDIPEGYSVSREKKERFSLILESASTNQTSMYLCASSQMGAGANVLTFGAGSRLTVL.